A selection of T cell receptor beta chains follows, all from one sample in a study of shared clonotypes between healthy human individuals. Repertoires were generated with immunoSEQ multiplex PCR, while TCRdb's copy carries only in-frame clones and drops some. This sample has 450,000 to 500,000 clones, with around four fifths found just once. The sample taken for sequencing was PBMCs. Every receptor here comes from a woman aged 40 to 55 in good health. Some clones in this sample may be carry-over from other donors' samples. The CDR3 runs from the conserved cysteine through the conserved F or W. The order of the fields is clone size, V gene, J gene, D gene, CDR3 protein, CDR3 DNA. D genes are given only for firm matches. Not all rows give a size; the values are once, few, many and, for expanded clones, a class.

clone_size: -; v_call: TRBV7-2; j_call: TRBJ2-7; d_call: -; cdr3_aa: CASSLRNGGSYEQYF; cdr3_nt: TGTGCCAGCAGCTTAAGGAACGGGGGATCCTACGAGCAGTACTTC
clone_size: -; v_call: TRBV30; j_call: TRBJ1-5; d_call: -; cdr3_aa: CAWSPTANQPQHF; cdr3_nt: TGTGCCTGGAGTCCGACTGCTAATCAGCCCCAGCATTTT
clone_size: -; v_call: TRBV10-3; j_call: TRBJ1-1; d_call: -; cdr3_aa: CAISEWIGRNTEAFF; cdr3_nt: TGTGCCATCAGTGAGTGGATAGGGCGGAACACTGAAGCTTTCTTT
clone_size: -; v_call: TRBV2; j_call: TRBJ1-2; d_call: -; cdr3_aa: CASSEGRVSYTF; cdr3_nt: TGTGCCAGCAGTGAAGGCAGGGTTAGCTACACCTTC
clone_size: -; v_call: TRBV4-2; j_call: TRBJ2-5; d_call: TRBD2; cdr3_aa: CASSPTSLAGGETQYF; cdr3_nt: TGTGCCAGCAGCCCTACGTCCCTAGCGGGAGGAGAGACCCAGTACTTC
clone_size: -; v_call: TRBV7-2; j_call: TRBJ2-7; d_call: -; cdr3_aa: CASSLESVSGTYEQYF; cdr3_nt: TGTGCCAGCAGCTTAGAGTCTGTCTCAGGGACTTACGAGCAGTACTTC
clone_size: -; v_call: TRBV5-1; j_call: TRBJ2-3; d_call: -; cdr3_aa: CASRGTGGTDTQYF; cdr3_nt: TGCGCCAGCAGAGGAACGGGCGGCACAGATACGCAGTATTTT
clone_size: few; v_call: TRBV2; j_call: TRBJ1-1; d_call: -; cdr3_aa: CASAYAEAFF; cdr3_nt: TGTGCCAGCGCGTACGCTGAAGCTTTCTTT
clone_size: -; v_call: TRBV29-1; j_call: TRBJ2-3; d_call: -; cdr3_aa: CSATALGADTQYF; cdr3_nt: TGCAGCGCCACGGCGCTAGGAGCAGATACGCAGTATTTT
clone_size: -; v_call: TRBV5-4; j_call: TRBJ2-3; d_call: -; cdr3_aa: CASSPSGSTDTQYF; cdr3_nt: TGTGCCAGCAGCCCCAGCGGGAGCACAGATACGCAGTATTTT
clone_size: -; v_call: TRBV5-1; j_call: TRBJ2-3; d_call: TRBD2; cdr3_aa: CASSLGTSGGDTQYF; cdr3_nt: TGCGCCAGCAGCTTGGGGACTAGCGGAGGGGATACGCAGTATTTT
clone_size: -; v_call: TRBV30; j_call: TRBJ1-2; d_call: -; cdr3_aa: CAWSHRDYGYTF; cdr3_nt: TGTGCCTGGAGTCACAGGGACTATGGCTACACCTTC
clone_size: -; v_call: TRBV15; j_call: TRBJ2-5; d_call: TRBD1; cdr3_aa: CATSREGPPDREETQYF; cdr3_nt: TGTGCCACCAGCAGAGAGGGCCCCCCCGACAGGGAAGAGACCCAGTACTTC
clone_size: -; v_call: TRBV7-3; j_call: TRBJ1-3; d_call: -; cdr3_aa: CASSSSGGGGNTIYF; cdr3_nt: TGTGCCAGCAGCTCATCCGGTGGAGGTGGAAACACCATATATTTT
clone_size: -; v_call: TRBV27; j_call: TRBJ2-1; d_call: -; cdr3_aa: CASSPRLVAPYNEQFF; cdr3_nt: TGTGCCAGCAGTCCAAGACTAGTGGCTCCCTACAATGAGCAGTTCTTC
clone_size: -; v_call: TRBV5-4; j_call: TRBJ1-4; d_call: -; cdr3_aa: CASSEYDRPNEKLFF; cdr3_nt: TGTGCCAGCAGCGAATATGACAGGCCTAATGAAAAACTGTTTTTT
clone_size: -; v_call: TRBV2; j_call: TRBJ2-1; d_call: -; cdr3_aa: CASSGPRGGYNEQFF; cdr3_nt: TGTGCCAGCAGCGGCCCCAGGGGGGGGTACAATGAGCAGTTCTTC
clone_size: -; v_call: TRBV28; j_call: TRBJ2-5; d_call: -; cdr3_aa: CASSPTFDQETQYF; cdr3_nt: TGTGCCAGCAGTCCCACGTTCGACCAAGAGACCCAGTACTTC
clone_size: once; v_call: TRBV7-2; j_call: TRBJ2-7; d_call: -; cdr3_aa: CASSRGPEQYF; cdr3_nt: TGTGCCAGCAGCCGGGGTCCCGAGCAGTACTTC
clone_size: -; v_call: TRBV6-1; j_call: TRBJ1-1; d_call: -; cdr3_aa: CASSENTPNTEAFF; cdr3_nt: TGTGCCAGCAGTGAGAACACGCCGAACACTGAAGCTTTCTTT
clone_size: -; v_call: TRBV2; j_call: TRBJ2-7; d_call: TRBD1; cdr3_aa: CASSLDRGQQYF; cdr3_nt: TGTGCCAGCAGTTTGGACAGGGGACAGCAGTACTTC
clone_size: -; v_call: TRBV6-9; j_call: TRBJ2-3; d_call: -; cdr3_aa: CASSQRQGTDTQYF; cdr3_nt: TGTGCCAGCAGCCAGAGACAGGGCACAGATACGCAGTATTTT
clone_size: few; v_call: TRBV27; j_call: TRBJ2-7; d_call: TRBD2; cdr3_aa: CASRGTSGSFYEQYF; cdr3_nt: TGTGCCAGCAGAGGTACTAGCGGGAGTTTCTACGAGCAGTACTTC
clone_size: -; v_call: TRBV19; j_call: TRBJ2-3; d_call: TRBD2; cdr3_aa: CASSTGLAVDTQYF; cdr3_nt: TGTGCCAGTAGTACTGGACTAGCGGTAGATACGCAGTATTTT
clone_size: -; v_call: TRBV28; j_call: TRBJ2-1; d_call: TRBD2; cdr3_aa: CASSLSSGSSYEQFF; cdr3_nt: TGTGCCAGCAGTTTATCTAGCGGGAGTAGTTATGAGCAGTTCTTC
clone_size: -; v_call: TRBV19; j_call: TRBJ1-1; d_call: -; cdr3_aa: CASSNLQGSTEAFF; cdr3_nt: TGTGCCAGTAGTAATTTACAGGGATCAACTGAAGCTTTCTTT
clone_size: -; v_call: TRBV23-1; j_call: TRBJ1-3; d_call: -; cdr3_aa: CASSRLLLFVLGDTIYF; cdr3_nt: TGCGCCAGCAGCCGTCTTTTGTTGTTCGTGTTAGGAGACACCATATATTTT
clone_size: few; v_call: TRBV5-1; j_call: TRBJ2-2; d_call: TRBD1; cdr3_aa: CASSLGGTGTGELFF; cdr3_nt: TGCGCCAGCAGCTTGGGCGGGACAGGCACCGGGGAGCTGTTTTTT
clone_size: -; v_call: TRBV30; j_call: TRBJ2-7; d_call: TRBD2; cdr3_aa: CAWGNLGLAGDAEQYF; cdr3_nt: TGTGCCTGGGGTAATTTGGGACTAGCGGGAGACGCCGAGCAGTACTTC
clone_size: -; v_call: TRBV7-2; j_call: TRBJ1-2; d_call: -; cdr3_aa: CARWHGIYGYTF; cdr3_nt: TGTGCCAGATGGCACGGGATATATGGCTACACCTTC
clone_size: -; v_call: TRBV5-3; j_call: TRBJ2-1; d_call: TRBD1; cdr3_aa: CARSRDRGRRNEQFF; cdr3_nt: TGTGCCAGAAGCCGGGACAGGGGGCGAAGGAATGAGCAGTTCTTC
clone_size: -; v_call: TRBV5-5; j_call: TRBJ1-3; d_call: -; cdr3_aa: CASRVGQNSGNTIYF; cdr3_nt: TGTGCCAGCAGGGTCGGACAGAACTCTGGAAACACCATATATTTT
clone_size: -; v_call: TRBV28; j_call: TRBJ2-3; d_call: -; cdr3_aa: CASIPWAGSSTDTQYF; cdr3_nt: TGTGCCAGCATTCCATGGGCGGGGTCTAGCACAGATACGCAGTATTTT
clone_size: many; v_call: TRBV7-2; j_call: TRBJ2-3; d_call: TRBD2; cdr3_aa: CASSSPGTSGRRSTDTQYF; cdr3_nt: TGTGCCAGCAGCTCTCCCGGGACTAGCGGGAGACGAAGCACAGATACGCAGTATTTT
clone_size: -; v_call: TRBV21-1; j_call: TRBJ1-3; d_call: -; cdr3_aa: CASSLDRGRNTIYF; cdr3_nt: TGTGCCAGCAGCTTGGACAGGGGGCGAAACACCATATATTTT
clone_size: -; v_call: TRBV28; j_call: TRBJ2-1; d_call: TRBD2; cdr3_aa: CASSPAGGSRYNEQFF; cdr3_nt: TGTGCCAGCAGCCCGGCGGGCGGGAGTAGATACAATGAGCAGTTCTTC
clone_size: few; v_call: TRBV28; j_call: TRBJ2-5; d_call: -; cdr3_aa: CASSLMIWGRDQETQYF; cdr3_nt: TGTGCCAGCAGTTTGATGATTTGGGGCAGAGACCAAGAGACCCAGTACTTC
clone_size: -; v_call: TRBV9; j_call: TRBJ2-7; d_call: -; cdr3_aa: CASSVGAVASYEQYF; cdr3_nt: TGTGCCAGCAGCGTAGGGGCGGTTGCCTCCTACGAGCAGTACTTC
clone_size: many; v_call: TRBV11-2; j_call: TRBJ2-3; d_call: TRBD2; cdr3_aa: CASRRLAGGADTQYF; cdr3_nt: TGTGCCAGCAGACGCCTAGCGGGAGGGGCAGATACGCAGTATTTT
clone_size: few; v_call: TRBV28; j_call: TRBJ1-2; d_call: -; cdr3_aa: CASSFGTSLNYGYTF; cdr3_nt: TGTGCCAGCAGTTTCGGGACAAGCCTCAACTATGGCTACACCTTC
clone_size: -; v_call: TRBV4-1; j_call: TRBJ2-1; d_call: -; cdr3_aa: CASSQVPGNYNEQFF; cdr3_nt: TGCGCCAGCAGCCAAGTTCCAGGGAATTACAATGAGCAGTTCTTC
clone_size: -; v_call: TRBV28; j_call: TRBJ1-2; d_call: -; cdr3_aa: CASSFWGRGYGYTF; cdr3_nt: TGTGCCAGCAGTTTTTGGGGGCGAGGCTATGGCTACACCTTC
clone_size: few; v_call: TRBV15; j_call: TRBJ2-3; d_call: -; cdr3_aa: CATSKMEGTDTQYF; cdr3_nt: TGTGCCACCAGCAAGATGGAAGGAACAGATACGCAGTATTTT
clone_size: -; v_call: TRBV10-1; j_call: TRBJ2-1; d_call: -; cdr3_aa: CASSGGGSSYNEQFF; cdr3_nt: TGCGCCAGCAGTGGGGGCGGAAGCTCCTACAATGAGCAGTTCTTC
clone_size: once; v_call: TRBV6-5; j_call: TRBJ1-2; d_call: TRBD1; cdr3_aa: CASSTRQGYGYTF; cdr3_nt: TGTGCCAGCAGTACCAGACAGGGCTATGGCTACACCTTC
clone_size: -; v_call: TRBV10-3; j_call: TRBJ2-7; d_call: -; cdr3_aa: CAISVLGTYEQYF; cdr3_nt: TGTGCCATCAGTGTGTTGGGGACCTACGAGCAGTACTTC
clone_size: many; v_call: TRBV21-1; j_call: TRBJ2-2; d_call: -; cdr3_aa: CASSLQGVAGAGGELFF; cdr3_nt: TGTGCCAGCAGCCTCCAAGGGGTAGCGGGAGCGGGCGGGGAGCTGTTTTTT
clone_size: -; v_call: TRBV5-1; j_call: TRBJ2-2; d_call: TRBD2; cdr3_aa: CARPPGLFKGPNTGELFF; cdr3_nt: TGCGCCAGACCCCCGGGACTATTCAAGGGTCCGAACACCGGGGAGCTGTTTTTT
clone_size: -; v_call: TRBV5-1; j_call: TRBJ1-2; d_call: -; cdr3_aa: CASADGTNYGYTF; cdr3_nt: TGCGCCAGTGCGGACGGAACTAACTATGGCTACACCTTC
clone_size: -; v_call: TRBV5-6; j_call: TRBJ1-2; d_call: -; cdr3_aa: CASSQDGGNYGYTF; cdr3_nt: TGTGCCAGCAGCCAAGATGGGGGTAACTATGGCTACACCTTC
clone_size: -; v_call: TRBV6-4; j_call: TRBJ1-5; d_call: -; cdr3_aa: CARRTDFNNQPQHF; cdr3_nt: TGTGCCAGGAGGACAGATTTTAACAATCAGCCCCAGCATTTT
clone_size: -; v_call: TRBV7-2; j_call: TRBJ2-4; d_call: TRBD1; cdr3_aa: CASSQDRLVGNIQYF; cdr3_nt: TGTGCCAGCAGCCAGGACAGGCTCGTAGGAAACATTCAGTACTTC
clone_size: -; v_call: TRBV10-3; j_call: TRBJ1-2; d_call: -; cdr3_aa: CASGLTSYGYTF; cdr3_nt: TGTGCCTCTGGGCTAACTTCCTATGGCTACACCTTC
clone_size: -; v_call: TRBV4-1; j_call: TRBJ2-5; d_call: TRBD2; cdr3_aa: CASSGGRGETQYF; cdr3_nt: TGCGCCAGCAGCGGCGGGAGAGGGGAGACCCAGTACTTC
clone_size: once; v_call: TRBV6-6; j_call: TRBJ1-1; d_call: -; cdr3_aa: CATHPSPGLGTEAFF; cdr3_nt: TGTGCCACCCACCCGAGTCCAGGGCTCGGCACTGAAGCTTTCTTT